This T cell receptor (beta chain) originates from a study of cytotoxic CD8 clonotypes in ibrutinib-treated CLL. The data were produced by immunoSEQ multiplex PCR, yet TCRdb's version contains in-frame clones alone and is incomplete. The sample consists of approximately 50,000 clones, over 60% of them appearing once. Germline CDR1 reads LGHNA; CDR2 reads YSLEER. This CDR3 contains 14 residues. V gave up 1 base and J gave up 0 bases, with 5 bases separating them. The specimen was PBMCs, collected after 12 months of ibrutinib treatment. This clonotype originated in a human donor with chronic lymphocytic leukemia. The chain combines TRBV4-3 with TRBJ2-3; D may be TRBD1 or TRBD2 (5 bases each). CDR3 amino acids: CASSQGGSTDTQYF. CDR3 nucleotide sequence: TGCGCCAGCAGCCAAGGGGGGAGCACAGATACGCAGTATTTT.